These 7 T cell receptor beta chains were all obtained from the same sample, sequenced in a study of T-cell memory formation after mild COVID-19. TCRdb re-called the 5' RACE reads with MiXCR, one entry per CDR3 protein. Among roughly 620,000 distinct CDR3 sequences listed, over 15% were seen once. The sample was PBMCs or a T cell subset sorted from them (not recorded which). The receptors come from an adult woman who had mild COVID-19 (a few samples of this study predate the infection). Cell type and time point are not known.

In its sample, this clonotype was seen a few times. The CDR3 DNA reads TGTGCCAGCAGCCAGAGATGGCCCACAGATACGCAGTATTTT. Encoded protein: CASSQRWPTDTQYF. The chain joins TRBV7-9 to TRBJ2-3; no reliable D call. Germline V gene data show CDR1 as SEHNR and CDR2 as FQNEAQ (reference sequence). With 5 bases removed from V and 2 bases from J, the gap between germline ends came to 11 bases. The CDR3 extends over 14 amino acids.

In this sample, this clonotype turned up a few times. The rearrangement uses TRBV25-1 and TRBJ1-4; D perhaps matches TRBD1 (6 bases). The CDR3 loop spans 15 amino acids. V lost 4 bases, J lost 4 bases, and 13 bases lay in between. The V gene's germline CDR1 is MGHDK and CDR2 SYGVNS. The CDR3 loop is CASSAMTGDNEKLFF. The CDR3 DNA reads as TGTGCCAGCAGTGCGATGACAGGAGATAATGAAAAACTGTTTTTT.

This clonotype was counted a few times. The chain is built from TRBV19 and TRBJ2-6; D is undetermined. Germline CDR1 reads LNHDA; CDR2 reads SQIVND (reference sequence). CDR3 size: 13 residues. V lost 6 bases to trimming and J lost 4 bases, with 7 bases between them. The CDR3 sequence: CASRIGGANVLTF. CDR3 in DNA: TGTGCCAGTAGGATCGGGGGGGCCAACGTCCTGACTTTC.

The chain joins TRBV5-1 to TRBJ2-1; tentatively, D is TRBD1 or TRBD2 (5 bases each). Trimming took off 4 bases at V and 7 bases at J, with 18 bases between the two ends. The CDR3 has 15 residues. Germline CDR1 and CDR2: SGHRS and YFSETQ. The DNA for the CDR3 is TGCGCCAGCAGCCTGGGGACCCGGGTCATTAATGAGCAGTTCTTC. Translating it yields CASSLGTRVINEQFF.

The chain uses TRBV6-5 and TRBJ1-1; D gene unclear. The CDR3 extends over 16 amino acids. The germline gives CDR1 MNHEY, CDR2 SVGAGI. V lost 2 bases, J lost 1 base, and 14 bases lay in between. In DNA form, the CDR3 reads TGTGCCAGCAGTTACGCTCGGAAAATAACGAACACTGAAGCTTTCTTT. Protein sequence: CASSYARKITNTEAFF.

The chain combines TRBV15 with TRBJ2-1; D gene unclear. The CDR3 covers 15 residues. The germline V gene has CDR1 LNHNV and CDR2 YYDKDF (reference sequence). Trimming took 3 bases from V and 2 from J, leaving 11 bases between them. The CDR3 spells CATSSLGGTYNEQFF. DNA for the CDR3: TGTGCCACCAGCAGTCTTGGCGGAACCTACAATGAGCAGTTCTTC.

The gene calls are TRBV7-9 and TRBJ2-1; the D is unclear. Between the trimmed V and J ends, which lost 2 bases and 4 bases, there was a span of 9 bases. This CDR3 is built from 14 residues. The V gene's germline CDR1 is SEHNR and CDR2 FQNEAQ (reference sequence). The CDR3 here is CASSLSANYNEQFF. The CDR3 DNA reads TGTGCCAGCAGCTTATCTGCTAATTACAATGAGCAGTTCTTC. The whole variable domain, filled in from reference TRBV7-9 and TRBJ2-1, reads DTGVSQNPRHKITKRGQNVTFRCDPISEHNRLYWYRQTLGQGPEFLTYFQNEAQLEKSRLLSDRFSAERPKGSFSTLEIQRTEQGDSAMYLCASSLSANYNEQFFGPGTRLTVL.